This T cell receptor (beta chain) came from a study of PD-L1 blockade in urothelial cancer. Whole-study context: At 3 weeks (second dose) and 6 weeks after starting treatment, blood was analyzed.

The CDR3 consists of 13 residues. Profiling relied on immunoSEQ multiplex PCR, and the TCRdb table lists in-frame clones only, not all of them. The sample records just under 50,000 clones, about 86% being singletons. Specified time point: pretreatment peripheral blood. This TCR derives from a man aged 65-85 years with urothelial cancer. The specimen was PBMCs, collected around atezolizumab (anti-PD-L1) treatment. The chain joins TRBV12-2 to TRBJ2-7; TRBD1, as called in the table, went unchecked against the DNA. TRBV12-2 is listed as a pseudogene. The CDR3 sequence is CASRPVLLYEQYF. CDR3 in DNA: TGTGCAAGTCGCCCAGTTCTCCTCTACGAGCAGTACTTC.